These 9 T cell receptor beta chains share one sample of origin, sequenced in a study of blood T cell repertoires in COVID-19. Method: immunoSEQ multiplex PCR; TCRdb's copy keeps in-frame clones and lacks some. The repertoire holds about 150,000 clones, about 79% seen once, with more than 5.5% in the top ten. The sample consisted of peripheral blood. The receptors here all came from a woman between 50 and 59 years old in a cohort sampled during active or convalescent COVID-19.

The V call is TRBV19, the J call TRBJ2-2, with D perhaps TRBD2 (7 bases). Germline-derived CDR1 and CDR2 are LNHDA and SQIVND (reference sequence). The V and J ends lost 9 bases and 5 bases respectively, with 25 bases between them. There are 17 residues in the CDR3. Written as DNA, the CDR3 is TGTGCCAGCCCTAGGGGGGGAAAAGGTAGCGTTACCGGGGAGCTGTTTTTT. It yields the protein CASPRGGKGSVTGELFF.

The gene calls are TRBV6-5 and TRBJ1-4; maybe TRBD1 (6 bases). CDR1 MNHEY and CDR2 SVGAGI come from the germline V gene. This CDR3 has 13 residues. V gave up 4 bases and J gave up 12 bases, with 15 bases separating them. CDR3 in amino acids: CASSFRRGVQLFF. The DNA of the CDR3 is TGTGCCAGCAGTTTTCGCAGGGGAGTTCAACTGTTTTTT.

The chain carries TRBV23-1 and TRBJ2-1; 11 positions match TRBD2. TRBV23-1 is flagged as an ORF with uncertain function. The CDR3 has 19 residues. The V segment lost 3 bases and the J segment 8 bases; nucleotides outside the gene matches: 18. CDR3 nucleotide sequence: TGCGCCAGCAGTCACCCCCCCGGGGTAGCGGGGGGGCCGGTATATGAGCAGTTCTTC. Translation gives CASSHPPGVAGGPVYEQFF.

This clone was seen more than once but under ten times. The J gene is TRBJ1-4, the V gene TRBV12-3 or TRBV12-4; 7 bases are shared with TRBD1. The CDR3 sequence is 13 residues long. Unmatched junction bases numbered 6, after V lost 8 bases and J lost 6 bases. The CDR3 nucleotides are TGTGCCAGCCTATACAGGGGTGATGAAAAACTGTTTTTT. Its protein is CASLYRGDEKLFF.

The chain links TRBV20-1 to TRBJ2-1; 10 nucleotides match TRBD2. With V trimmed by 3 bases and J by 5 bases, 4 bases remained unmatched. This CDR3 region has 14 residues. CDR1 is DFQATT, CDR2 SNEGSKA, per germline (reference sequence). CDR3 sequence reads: CSASERGGNNEQFF. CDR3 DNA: TGCAGTGCTAGTGAGCGGGGGGGGAACAATGAGCAGTTCTTC.

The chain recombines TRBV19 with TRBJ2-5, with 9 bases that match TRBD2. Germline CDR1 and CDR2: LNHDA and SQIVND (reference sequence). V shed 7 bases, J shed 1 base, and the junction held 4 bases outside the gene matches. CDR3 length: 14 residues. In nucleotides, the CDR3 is TGTGCCAGTACCCCGACTAGCGGCCAAGAGACCCAGTACTTC. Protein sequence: CASTPTSGQETQYF. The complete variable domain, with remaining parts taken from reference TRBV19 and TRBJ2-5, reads DGGITQSPKYLFRKEGQNVTLSCEQNLNHDAMYWYRQDPGQGLRLIYYSQIVNDFQKGDIAEGYSVSREKKESFPLTVTSAQKNPTAFYLCASTPTSGQETQYFGPGTRLLVL.

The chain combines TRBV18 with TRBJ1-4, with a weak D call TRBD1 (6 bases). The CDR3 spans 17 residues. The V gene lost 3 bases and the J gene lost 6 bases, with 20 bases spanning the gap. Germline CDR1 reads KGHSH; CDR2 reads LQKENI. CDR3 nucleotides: TGTGCCAGCTCACCCTCCCCGGGGGGCGGTGAGGATGAAAAACTGTTTTTT. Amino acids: CASSPSPGGGEDEKLFF.

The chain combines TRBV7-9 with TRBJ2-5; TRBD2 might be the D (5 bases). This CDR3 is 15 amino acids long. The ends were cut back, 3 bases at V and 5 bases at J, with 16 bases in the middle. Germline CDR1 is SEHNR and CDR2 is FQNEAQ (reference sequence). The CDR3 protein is CASSLLSLSGETQYF. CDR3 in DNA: TGTGCCAGCAGCTTGCTTAGCCTCTCGGGGGAGACCCAGTACTTC.

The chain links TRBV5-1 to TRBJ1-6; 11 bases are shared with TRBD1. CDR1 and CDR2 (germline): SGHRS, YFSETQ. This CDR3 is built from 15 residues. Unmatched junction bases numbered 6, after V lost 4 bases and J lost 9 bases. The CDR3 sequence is CASSPRTGGVSPLHF. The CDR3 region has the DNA TGCGCCAGCAGCCCCCGGACAGGGGGCGTTTCACCCCTCCACTTT. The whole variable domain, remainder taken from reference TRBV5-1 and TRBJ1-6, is KAGVTQTPRYLIKTRGQQVTLSCSPISGHRSVSWYQQTPGQGLQFLFEYFSETQRNKGNFPGRFSGRQFSNSRSEMNVSTLELGDSALYLCASSPRTGGVSPLHFGNGTRLTVT.